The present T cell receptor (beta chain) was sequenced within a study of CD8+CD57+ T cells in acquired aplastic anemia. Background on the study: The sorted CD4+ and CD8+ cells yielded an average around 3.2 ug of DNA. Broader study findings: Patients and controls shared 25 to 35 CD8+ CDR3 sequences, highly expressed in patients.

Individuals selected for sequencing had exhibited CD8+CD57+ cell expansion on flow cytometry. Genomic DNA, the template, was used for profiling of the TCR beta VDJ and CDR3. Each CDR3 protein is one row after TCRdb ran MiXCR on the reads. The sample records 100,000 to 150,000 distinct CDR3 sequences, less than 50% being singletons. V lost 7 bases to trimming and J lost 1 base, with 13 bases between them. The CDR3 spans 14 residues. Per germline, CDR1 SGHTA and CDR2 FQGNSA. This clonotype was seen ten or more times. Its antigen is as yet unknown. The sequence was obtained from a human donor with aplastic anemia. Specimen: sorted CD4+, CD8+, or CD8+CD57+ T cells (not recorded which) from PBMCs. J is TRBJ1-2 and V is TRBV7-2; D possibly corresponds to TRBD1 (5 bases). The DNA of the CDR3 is TGTGCCAGCACCAGGACAAATTTTAACTATGGCTACACCTTC. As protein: CASTRTNFNYGYTF.